This T cell receptor beta chain was recovered during a study of blood T cell repertoires in COVID-19. As for the study in general: Researchers got acute and convalescent COVID-19 samples from the United States, Italy and Spain. From T cells, B-cell-depleted T cells, or PBMCs came the material, which was cDNA or gDNA.

Followed longitudinally, the Seattle patients had been enrolled during active infection. The V gene end was trimmed by 4 bases and the J gene end by 5 bases; junction bases not matched to a gene: 7. The CDR3 extends over 15 amino acids. The V gene's germline CDR1 is SGHKS and CDR2 YYEKEE (reference sequence). Under the authors' procedure: Counts of nucleated cells, estimated from reference gene primer amplification, were obtained. Repertoires were generated with immunoSEQ multiplex PCR, while TCRdb's copy carries only in-frame clones and drops some. That table furnishes V, J and clone size, whereas the DNA furnished D and trimming. The data show roughly 350,000 clones, about 89% seen once.

This clonotype was sampled from a woman under 40 with COVID-19, enrolled during active disease. The chain carries TRBV5-5 and TRBJ2-7; 12 bases agree with TRBD1. Sequences were obtained from peripheral blood. The CDR3 DNA reads TGTGCCAGCAGCCCATGGGACAGGGGGCACGACGAGCAGTACTTC. Protein product: CASSPWDRGHDEQYF.